This T cell receptor (beta chain) is drawn from a study of technical replicates of blood from four donors. This CDR3 has 14 residues. The germline V and J ends were trimmed by 2 bases and 3 bases, with 11 bases remaining between them. CDR1 MNHNS and CDR2 SASEGT come from the germline V gene. Measured with immunoSEQ multiplex PCR; TCRdb has only the in-frame clones, and not every one. Here the sample spans just over 80,000 clones, about 96% being singletons. This TCR was recovered from a human donor in good health. The chain has TRBV6-1 and TRBJ2-7; the D is unclear. Input material: T cells isolated from PBMCs. This chain's CDR3 is CASSERGEVYEQYF. As DNA, the CDR3 is TGTGCCAGCAGTGAACGAGGTGAAGTCTACGAGCAGTACTTC.